The sequence of this TCR beta chain was determined in a study of blood T cell repertoires in COVID-19. Original data processing: It was from reference gene primer amplification that nucleated cell counts were estimated. Repertoires were generated with immunoSEQ multiplex PCR, while TCRdb's copy carries only in-frame clones and drops some. The D gene and trimming were derived from the DNA, and the V and J assignments and clone size from that table. This sample carries about 180,000 clones, roughly three quarters of them seen once, and the ten largest clones take around 15%. Exposed enrollees encountered a COVID-19 case at some point within 2 weeks before study entry. CDR3 length: 15 residues. The germline CDR1 and CDR2 sequences are SSHAT and FNYEAQ (reference sequence). V was trimmed by 2 bases and J by 5 bases, leaving 15 bases between them.

The V gene is TRBV7-7, the J gene TRBJ2-5, with a possible D match to TRBD2 (5 bases). The sample taken for sequencing was PBMCs or T cells enriched from blood (not recorded which). The receptor was isolated from a man aged 55 to 70 who had been exposed to COVID-19. CDR3 sequence: CASSLSGATGETQYF. The CDR3 DNA reads as TGTGCCAGCAGCTTATCTGGCGCCACGGGGGAGACCCAGTACTTC.